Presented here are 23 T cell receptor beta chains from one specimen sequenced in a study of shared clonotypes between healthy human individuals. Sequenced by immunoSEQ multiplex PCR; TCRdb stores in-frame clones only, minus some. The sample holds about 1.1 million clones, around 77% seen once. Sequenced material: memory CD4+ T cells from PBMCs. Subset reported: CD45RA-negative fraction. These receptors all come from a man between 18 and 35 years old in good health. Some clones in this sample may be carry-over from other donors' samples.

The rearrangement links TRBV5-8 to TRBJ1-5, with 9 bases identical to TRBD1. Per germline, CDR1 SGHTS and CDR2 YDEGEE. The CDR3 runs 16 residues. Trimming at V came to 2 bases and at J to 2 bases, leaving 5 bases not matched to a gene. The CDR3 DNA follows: TGTGCCAGCAGCTTCGGGACAGGGATGCGCAATCAGCCCCAGCATTTT. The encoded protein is CASSFGTGMRNQPQHF. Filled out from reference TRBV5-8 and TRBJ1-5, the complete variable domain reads EAGVTQSPTHLIKTRGQQATLRCSPISGHTSVYWYQQALGLGLQFLLWYDEGEERNRGNFPPRFSGRQFPNYSSELNVNALELEDSALYLCASSFGTGMRNQPQHFGDGTRLSIL.

In nucleotides, the CDR3 is TGTGCCAGCAGCCAAGATCTGCGGGGACAGGCCTATGGCTACACCTTC. Residues: CASSQDLRGQAYGYTF. V usage is TRBV4-2 and J usage is TRBJ1-2; 8 bases are shared with TRBD1. Germline loops: CDR1 LGHNA, CDR2 YNFKEQ. With 0 bases clipped from V and 4 bases from J, the junction kept 7 bases outside the gene matches. CDR3 length: 16 residues.

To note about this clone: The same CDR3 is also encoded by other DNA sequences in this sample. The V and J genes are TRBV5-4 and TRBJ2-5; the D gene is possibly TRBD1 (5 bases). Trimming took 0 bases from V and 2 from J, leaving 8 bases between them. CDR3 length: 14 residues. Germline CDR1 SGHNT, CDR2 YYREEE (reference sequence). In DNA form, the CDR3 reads TGTGCCAGCAGCTTGGGGCGGACACAAGAGACCCAGTACTTC. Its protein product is CASSLGRTQETQYF.

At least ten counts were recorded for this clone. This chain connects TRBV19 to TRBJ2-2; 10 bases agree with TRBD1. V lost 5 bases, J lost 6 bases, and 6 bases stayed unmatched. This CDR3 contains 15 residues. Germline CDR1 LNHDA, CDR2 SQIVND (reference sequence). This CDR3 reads CASSWGQGTPGELFF. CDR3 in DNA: TGTGCCAGTAGTTGGGGACAGGGGACTCCCGGGGAGCTGTTTTTT. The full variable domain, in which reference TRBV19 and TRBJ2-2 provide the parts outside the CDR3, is DGGITQSPKYLFRKEGQNVTLSCEQNLNHDAMYWYRQDPGQGLRLIYYSQIVNDFQKGDIAEGYSVSREKKESFPLTVTSAQKNPTAFYLCASSWGQGTPGELFFGEGSRLTVL.

The CDR3 sequence: CASSLGTGVMETQYF. The CDR3 nucleotides read TGTGCCAGCAGCTTAGGGACAGGGGTAATGGAGACCCAGTACTTC. The gene calls are TRBV7-7 and TRBJ2-5, with 9 positions matching TRBD1. The CDR3 totals 15 residues. CDR1 SSHAT and CDR2 FNYEAQ come from the germline V gene (reference sequence). Germline trimming cut 1 base from V and 5 bases from J; bases unmatched to any gene: 5.

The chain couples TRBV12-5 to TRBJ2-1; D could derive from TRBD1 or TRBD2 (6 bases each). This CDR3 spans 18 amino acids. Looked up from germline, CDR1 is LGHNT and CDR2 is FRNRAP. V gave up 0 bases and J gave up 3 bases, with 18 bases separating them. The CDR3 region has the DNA TGTGCTAGTGGTTTGGTGGGGGGCCTCTGGTCTGACTACAATGAGCAGTTCTTC. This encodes CASGLVGGLWSDYNEQFF.

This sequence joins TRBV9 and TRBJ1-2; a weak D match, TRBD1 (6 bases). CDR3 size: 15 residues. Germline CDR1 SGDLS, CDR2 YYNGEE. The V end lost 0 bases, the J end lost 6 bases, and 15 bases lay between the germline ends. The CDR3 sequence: CASSVGTRGRDGYTF. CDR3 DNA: TGTGCCAGCAGCGTAGGAACCCGGGGGCGAGATGGCTACACCTTC.

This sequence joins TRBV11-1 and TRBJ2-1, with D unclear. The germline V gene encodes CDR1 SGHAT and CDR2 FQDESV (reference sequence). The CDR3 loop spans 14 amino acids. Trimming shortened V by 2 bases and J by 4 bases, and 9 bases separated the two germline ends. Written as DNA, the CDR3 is TGTGCCAGCAGCTTATACCGAACGTACAATGAGCAGTTCTTC. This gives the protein CASSLYRTYNEQFF.

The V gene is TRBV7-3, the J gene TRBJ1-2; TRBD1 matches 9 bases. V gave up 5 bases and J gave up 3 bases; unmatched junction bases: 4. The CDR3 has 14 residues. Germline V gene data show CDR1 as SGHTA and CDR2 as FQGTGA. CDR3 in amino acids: CASSLTGGDYGYTF. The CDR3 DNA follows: TGTGCCAGCAGCCTGACAGGGGGAGACTATGGCTACACCTTC.

Written as DNA, the CDR3 is TGCGCCAGCAGTCCCAGGGTGAACACTGAAGCTTTCTTT. It specifies CASSPRVNTEAFF. The chain uses TRBV10-1 and TRBJ1-1; possibly TRBD1 for D (5 bases). The V end was cut by 5 bases, the J end by 0 bases, with 7 bases between. Looked up from germline, CDR1 is WNHNN and CDR2 is SYGVQD (reference sequence). CDR3 length: 13 residues.

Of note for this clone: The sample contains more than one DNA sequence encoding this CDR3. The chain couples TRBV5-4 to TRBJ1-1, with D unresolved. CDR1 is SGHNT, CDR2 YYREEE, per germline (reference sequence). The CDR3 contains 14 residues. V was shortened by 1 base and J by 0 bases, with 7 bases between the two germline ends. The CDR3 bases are TGTGCCAGCAGCTTGTTTGGCATGAACACTGAAGCTTTCTTT. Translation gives CASSLFGMNTEAFF.

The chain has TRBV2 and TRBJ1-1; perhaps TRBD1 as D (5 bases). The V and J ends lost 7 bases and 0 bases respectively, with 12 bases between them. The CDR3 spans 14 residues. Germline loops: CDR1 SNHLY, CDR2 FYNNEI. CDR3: CASNPGRMNTEAFF. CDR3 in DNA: TGTGCCAGCAACCCAGGGCGCATGAACACTGAAGCTTTCTTT.

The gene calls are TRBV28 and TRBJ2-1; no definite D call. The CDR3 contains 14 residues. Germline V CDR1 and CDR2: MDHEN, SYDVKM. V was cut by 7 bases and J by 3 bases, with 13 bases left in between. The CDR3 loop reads CASKFEQSYNEQFF. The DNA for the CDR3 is TGTGCCAGCAAGTTTGAACAGAGCTACAATGAGCAGTTCTTC.

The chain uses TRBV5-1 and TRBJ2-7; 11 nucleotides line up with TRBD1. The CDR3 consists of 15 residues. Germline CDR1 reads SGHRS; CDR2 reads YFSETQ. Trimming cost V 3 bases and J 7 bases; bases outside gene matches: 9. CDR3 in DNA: TGCGCCAGCAGCTACCCGGACAGGGGGCTCTGGGAGCAGTACTTC. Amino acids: CASSYPDRGLWEQYF.

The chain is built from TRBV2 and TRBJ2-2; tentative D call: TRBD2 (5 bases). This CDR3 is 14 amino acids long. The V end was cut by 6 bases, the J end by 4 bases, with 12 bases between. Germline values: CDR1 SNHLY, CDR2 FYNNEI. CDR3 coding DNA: TGTGCCAGCAGGCGAGTAAGCGGCACCGGGGAGCTGTTTTTT. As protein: CASRRVSGTGELFF.

CDR3 bases: TGTGCCAGCCTAAAGAGGATCGGGGAGCTGTTTTTT. This encodes CASLKRIGELFF. The rearrangement uses TRBV28 and TRBJ2-2, with unresolved D. The CDR3 runs to 12 residues. V shed 8 bases and J shed 7 bases, with 11 bases lying between them. Germline assignment: CDR1 MDHEN and CDR2 SYDVKM.

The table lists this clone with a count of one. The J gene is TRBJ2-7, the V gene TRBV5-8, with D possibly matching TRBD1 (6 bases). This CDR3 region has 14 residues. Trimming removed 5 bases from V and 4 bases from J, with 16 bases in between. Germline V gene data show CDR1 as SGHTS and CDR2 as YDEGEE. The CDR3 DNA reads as TGTGCCAGCAGTCGCCCAGGGGATCGATACGAGCAGTACTTC. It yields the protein CASSRPGDRYEQYF.

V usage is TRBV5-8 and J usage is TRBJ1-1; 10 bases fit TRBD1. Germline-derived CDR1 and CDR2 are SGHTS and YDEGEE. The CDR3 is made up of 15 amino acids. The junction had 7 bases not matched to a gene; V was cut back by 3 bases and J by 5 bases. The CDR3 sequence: CASSWRDRGWTEAFF. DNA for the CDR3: TGTGCCAGCAGCTGGAGGGACAGGGGTTGGACTGAAGCTTTCTTT. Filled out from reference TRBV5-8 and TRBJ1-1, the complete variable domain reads EAGVTQSPTHLIKTRGQQATLRCSPISGHTSVYWYQQALGLGLQFLLWYDEGEERNRGNFPPRFSGRQFPNYSSELNVNALELEDSALYLCASSWRDRGWTEAFFGQGTRLTVV.

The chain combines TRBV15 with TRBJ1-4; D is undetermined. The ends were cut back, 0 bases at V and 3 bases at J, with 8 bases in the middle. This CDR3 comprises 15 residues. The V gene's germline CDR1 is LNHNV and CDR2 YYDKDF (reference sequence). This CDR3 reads CATSRDRHPNEKLFF. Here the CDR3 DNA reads TGTGCCACCAGCAGAGATAGGCATCCTAATGAAAAACTGTTTTTT.

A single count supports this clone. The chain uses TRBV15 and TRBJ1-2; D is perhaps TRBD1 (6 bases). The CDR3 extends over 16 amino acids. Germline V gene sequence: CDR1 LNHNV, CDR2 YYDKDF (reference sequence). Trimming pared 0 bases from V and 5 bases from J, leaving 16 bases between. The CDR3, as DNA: TGTGCCACCAGCAGAGATCTGGCAGGGGCCTTGTATGGCTACACCTTC. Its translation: CATSRDLAGALYGYTF.

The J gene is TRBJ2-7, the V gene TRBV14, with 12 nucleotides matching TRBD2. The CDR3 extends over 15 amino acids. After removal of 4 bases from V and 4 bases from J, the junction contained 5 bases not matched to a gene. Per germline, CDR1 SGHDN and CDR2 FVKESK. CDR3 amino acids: CASSPLLAGGYEQYF. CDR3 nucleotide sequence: TGTGCCAGCAGCCCCTTGCTAGCGGGAGGGTACGAGCAGTACTTC.

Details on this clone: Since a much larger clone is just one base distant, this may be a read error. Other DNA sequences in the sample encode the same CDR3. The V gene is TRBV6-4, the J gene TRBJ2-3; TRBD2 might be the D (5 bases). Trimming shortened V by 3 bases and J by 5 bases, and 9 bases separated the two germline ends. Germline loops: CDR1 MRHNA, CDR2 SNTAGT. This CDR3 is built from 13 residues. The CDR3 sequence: CASSEGAEDTQYF. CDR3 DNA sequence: TGTGCCAGCAGTGAGGGAGCCGAAGATACGCAGTATTTT.

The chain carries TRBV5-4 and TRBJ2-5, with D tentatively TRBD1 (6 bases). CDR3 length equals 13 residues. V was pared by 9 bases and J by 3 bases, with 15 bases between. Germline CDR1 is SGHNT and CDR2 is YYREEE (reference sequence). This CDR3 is CANRDGREETQYF. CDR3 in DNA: TGTGCCAACAGGGACGGGCGCGAAGAGACCCAGTACTTC. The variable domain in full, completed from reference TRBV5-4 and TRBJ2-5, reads ETGVTQSPTHLIKTRGQQVTLRCSSQSGHNTVSWYQQALGQGPQFIFQYYREEENGRGNFPPRFSGLQFPNYSSELNVNALELDDSALYLCANRDGREETQYFGPGTRLLVL.